The 18 T cell receptor beta chains listed next were all sequenced from one sample in a study of T cells after yellow fever vaccination. TCRdb re-called the 5' RACE reads through MiXCR, storing one row per CDR3 protein. Of 400,000 or so distinct CDR3 sequences listed, around 6.4% are singletons. This specimen consisted of PBMCs, obtained 5 days after the yellow fever booster vaccination. The receptors come from a man aged 25-40 years who received the YFV17D yellow fever vaccine.

This clonotype was seen ten or more times. The chain combines TRBV28 with TRBJ2-5; D gene uncertain. Trimming stripped 3 bases from V and 1 base from J, with 6 bases between. The CDR3 has 13 amino acids. CDR1 MDHEN and CDR2 SYDVKM come from the germline V gene. CDR3 residues: CASSFPLQETQYF. DNA of the CDR3: TGTGCCAGCAGTTTCCCCCTCCAAGAGACCCAGTACTTC. Based on the CDR3 plus reference TRBV28 and TRBJ2-5, the full variable domain is DVKVTQSSRYLVKRTGEKVFLECVQDMDHENMFWYRQDPGLGLRLIYFSYDVKMKEKGDIPEGYSVSREKKERFSLILESASTNQTSMYLCASSFPLQETQYFGPGTRLLVL.

With respect to this clonotype: Because it lacks the conserved phenylalanine or tryptophan at the end, this CDR3 is likely a read error. This chain links TRBV10-3 with TRBJ2-7; D gene ambiguous. Germline CDR1 ENHRY, CDR2 SYGVKD. This CDR3 is 11 amino acids long. V was cut by 6 bases and J by 6 bases, with 9 bases left in between. In nucleotides, the CDR3 is TGTGCCATCAGCCCCGAGTTCGAGCAGTACTCC. Translated: CAISPEFEQYS.

This clonotype was recorded once. This may be a read error: a much more frequent sequence differs by one nucleotide. The genes are TRBV9 and TRBJ2-1; 14 nucleotides line up with TRBD2. This CDR3 contains 15 residues. In germline, CDR1 is SGDLS, CDR2 YYNGEE. This CDR3 reads CASSVGLAGGGELFF. DNA for the CDR3: TGTGCCAGCAGCGTAGGACTAGCGGGAGGGGGTGAGCTGTTCTTC.

The V call is TRBV14, the J call TRBJ2-5; D gene uncertain. Germline-derived CDR1 and CDR2 are SGHDN and FVKESK. This CDR3 is built from 14 residues. V was cut by 4 bases and J by 4 bases, with 13 bases left in between. CDR3: CASSPLDGVETQYF. In DNA form, the CDR3 reads TGTGCCAGCAGCCCACTCGATGGGGTAGAGACCCAGTACTTC.

This sequence joins TRBV9 and TRBJ2-3; D is perhaps TRBD2 (5 bases). This CDR3 region has 16 residues. Per germline, CDR1 SGDLS and CDR2 YYNGEE. Trimming left V 5 bases short and J 0 bases short, with 16 bases between. In DNA form, the CDR3 reads TGTGCCAGCAGTTTCGGACTGTCCACTAGCACAGATACGCAGTATTTT. Encoded protein: CASSFGLSTSTDTQYF.

The sample holds many counts of this clonotype. This chain connects TRBV5-1 to TRBJ2-2, with D tentatively TRBD2 (5 bases). Germline loops: CDR1 SGHRS, CDR2 YFSETQ. This CDR3 region has 16 residues. Between the trimmed V and J ends, which lost 3 bases and 6 bases, there was a span of 18 bases. The CDR3 loop is CASSSRAHSNAGELFF. The CDR3 DNA reads TGCGCCAGCAGCTCGCGGGCGCACTCAAACGCCGGGGAGCTGTTTTTT.

This clonotype showed up just a few times. The chain uses TRBV5-6 and TRBJ2-3, with D unresolved. Germline V gives CDR1 SGHDT, CDR2 YYEEEE. The CDR3 is 13 residues long. Trimming stripped 2 bases from V and 0 bases from J, with 4 bases between. The CDR3 sequence is CASSFQSTDTQYF. In DNA, the CDR3 is TGTGCCAGCAGCTTTCAGAGCACAGATACGCAGTATTTT.

There are many counts of this clonotype. The chain links TRBV29-1 to TRBJ2-1; D is perhaps TRBD1 (5 bases). CDR1 SQVTM and CDR2 ANQGSEA come from the germline V gene. The CDR3 covers 15 residues. Trimming removed 4 bases at V and 4 bases at J, with 17 bases between. DNA of the CDR3: TGCAGCGTTGCCTCAGGGAATATGGAATACAATGAGCAGTTCTTC. Protein sequence: CSVASGNMEYNEQFF.

The chain recombines TRBV20-1 with TRBJ2-7; the D gene is possibly TRBD1 (8 bases). Germline V gives CDR1 DFQATT, CDR2 SNEGSKA (reference sequence). This CDR3 is 14 amino acids long. In DNA, the CDR3 is TGCAGCTGGGGACAGGCTAGCGGATCCTACGAGCAGTACTTC. It is translated as CSWGQASGSYEQYF.

This clonotype has at least ten counts. The rearrangement uses TRBV5-1 and TRBJ2-3; D unclear. V was clipped by 6 bases and J by 5 bases, with 16 bases between them. The germline gives CDR1 SGHRS, CDR2 YFSETQ. The CDR3 contains 14 residues. This CDR3 reads CASKSGIDGDTQYF. In DNA form, the CDR3 reads TGCGCCAGCAAGTCGGGCATCGATGGAGATACGCAGTATTTT.

This chain joins TRBV5-1 and TRBJ2-5, with D maybe TRBD1 (5 bases). Germline loops: CDR1 SGHRS, CDR2 YFSETQ. The V gene lost 0 bases and the J gene lost 5 bases, with 11 bases spanning the gap. This CDR3 region has 14 residues. CDR3 loop: CASSLVGARETQYF. The CDR3 bases are TGCGCCAGCAGCTTGGTTGGGGCGCGGGAGACCCAGTACTTC.

In its sample, this clonotype was seen a few times. The V gene is TRBV30, the J gene TRBJ2-7, with 8 positions matching TRBD2. V gave up 3 bases and J gave up 2 bases; unmatched junction bases: 0. Germline loops: CDR1 GTSNPN, CDR2 SVGIG (reference sequence). This CDR3 is built from 12 residues. This chain's CDR3 is CAWSGRAYEQYF. As DNA, the CDR3 is TGTGCCTGGAGCGGGAGGGCCTACGAGCAGTACTTC.

This clonotype was recorded a few times. V is TRBV29-1 and J is TRBJ1-2, with TRBD1 identical over 7 bases. Losses at the gene ends were 6 bases for V and 5 bases for J; bases not matched to a gene: 15. Germline V gene sequence: CDR1 SQVTM, CDR2 ANQGSEA. The CDR3 has 15 amino acids. As DNA, the CDR3 is TGCAGCGTGCCCAGGGGGACAGACCCGGGGTATGGCTACACCTTC. This sequence encodes CSVPRGTDPGYGYTF.

V gene TRBV5-1 combines with J gene TRBJ2-7; D uncertain. Trimming cost V 4 bases and J 4 bases, with 12 bases left between them. CDR1 and CDR2 from the germline V gene are SGHRS and YFSETQ. The CDR3 has 13 residues. CDR3 DNA: TGCGCCAGCAGCCCCCCGACTGGATACGAGCAGTACTTC. This sequence encodes CASSPPTGYEQYF. Together with reference TRBV5-1 and TRBJ2-7, the CDR3 gives the full variable domain: KAGVTQTPRYLIKTRGQQVTLSCSPISGHRSVSWYQQTPGQGLQFLFEYFSETQRNKGNFPGRFSGRQFSNSRSEMNVSTLELGDSALYLCASSPPTGYEQYFGPGTRLTVT.

This rearrangement joins TRBV24-1 to TRBJ1-5; D is ambiguous. V was pared by 7 bases and J by 0 bases, with 12 bases between. Germline V lookup: CDR1 KGHDR, CDR2 SFDVKD. This CDR3 is 15 amino acids long. CDR3 in DNA: TGTGCCACCAGCTTCCGGGAGAATAGCAATCAGCCCCAGCATTTT. It specifies CATSFRENSNQPQHF.

This clonotype came up a few times. The rearrangement joins TRBV5-5 to TRBJ2-7; 15 bases agree with TRBD2. Germline CDR1 and CDR2: SGHKS and YYEKEE (reference sequence). V was clipped by 3 bases and J by 2 bases; unmatched bases: 6. This CDR3 has 17 residues. CDR3: CASSWGLAGGPTYEQYF. The CDR3 DNA is TGTGCCAGCAGCTGGGGACTAGCGGGAGGACCAACCTACGAGCAGTACTTC.

This clonotype appeared many times. The rearrangement joins TRBV11-2 to TRBJ2-5, with TRBD1 as a possible D gene (6 bases). CDR1 and CDR2 (germline): SGHAT, FQNNGV. This CDR3 contains 14 residues. Trimming pared 3 bases from V and 5 bases from J, leaving 13 bases between. This CDR3 reads CASSLAYRAETQYF. The CDR3 DNA reads as TGTGCCAGCAGCTTGGCTTACAGGGCGGAGACCCAGTACTTC.

This clonotype was recorded many times. J is TRBJ2-6 and V is TRBV6-2 or TRBV6-3; no firm D call. Trimming stripped 5 bases from V and 4 bases from J, with 9 bases between. The V gene's germline CDR1 is MNHEY and CDR2 SVGEGT. The CDR3 spans 14 residues. For the CDR3, the DNA is TGTGCCAGCAGTCAGGCCCTGGGGGCCAACGTCCTGACTTTC. Its protein product is CASSQALGANVLTF.